This T cell receptor beta chain was sequenced in a study of T cell repertoires in cytomegalovirus infection. About the research overall: CMV epitopes, recently identified HLA-C-restricted and well-studied HLA-B-restricted, were used. Indications came from public TCR beta signatures; they pointed to CMV infection and to a matching HLA type.

Overall study findings and caveats: Clonotype analysis showed dominance of the ex vivo response by HLA-C-restricted CMV-specific TCR beta clonotypes.

TCRdb redid the calling of the reads with MiXCR, one entry per CDR3 protein. This sample has 700,000 to 950,000 distinct CDR3 sequences; about 30% occur once, and the top ten carry about an eighth. This clonotype was observed a few times. Its antigen is currently unknown. Germline CDR1 is SGHVS and CDR2 is FQNEAQ. The CDR3 sequence is 14 residues long. With 5 bases removed from V and 3 bases from J, the gap between germline ends came to 11 bases. The clonotype was recovered from a human donor in good health (CMV status not recorded). Some clones in this sample may be carry-over from other donors' samples. The material sequenced was cultured CD8+ T cells from PBMCs, taken from culture after CMV antigen stimulation. V is TRBV7-8 and J is TRBJ1-5; D remains unclear. The CDR3 DNA follows: TGTGCCAGCAGCCCTAAGGGTTACAATCAGCCCCAGCATTTT. Its protein is CASSPKGYNQPQHF.